The entry that follows covers one TCR beta chain sequence. TCRdb keeps only in-frame clones here, not all; method: immunoSEQ multiplex PCR. The sample lists a few hundred thousand clones, more than 75% occurring once. The CDR3 is 16 residues long. Trimming cost V 5 bases and J 4 bases, with 20 bases left between them. The germline V gene encodes CDR1 SGHTA and CDR2 FQGNSA. This sample was taken from a study of blood T cell repertoires in COVID-19. Study context: The United States, Italy and Spain provided the acute and convalescent COVID-19 samples.

The material sequenced was peripheral blood. The chain joins TRBV7-2 to TRBJ1-2; perhaps TRBD1 as D (5 bases). This clonotype originated in a woman in her 70s with active or convalescent COVID-19. The CDR3 nucleotides read TGTGCCAGCAGCCCCCGGTCGGGGGTCGCAGGCTATGGCTACACCTTC. Protein product: CASSPRSGVAGYGYTF.